The 2 T cell receptor beta chains listed next were all sequenced from one sample in a study of siplizumab effects on memory and regulatory T cells. Profiling relied on immunoSEQ multiplex PCR, and the TCRdb table lists in-frame clones only, not all of them. The sample has approximately 100,000 clones; nearly 95% are singletons. The specimen sequenced was non-Treg CD4+ T cells sorted from blood. The receptors stem from a human donor in good health.

V is TRBV5-1 and J is TRBJ2-6; D is unclear. V lost 2 bases to trimming and J lost 2 bases, with 8 bases between them. The germline V gene encodes CDR1 SGHRS and CDR2 YFSETQ. This CDR3 contains 15 residues. The CDR3 reads CASSFPNAGANVLTF. In DNA form, the CDR3 reads TGCGCCAGCAGCTTCCCTAACGCTGGGGCCAACGTCCTGACTTTC.

In DNA form, the CDR3 reads TGTGCCAGCAGCTTAAATACAGGATTGGGTGGCTACACCTTC. Translating gives CASSLNTGLGGYTF. This chain connects TRBV7-2 to TRBJ1-2; D is perhaps TRBD1 (5 bases). Germline V gene sequence: CDR1 SGHTA, CDR2 FQGNSA. The ends were cut back, 2 bases at V and 7 bases at J, with 14 bases in the middle. The CDR3 extends over 14 amino acids.